This T cell receptor beta chain derives from a study of OX40 agonist ivuxolimab in advanced cancers. Across the study: Aged about 20 to 80 with a mean of approximately 57 years, they were about 80% male.

Germline CDR1 MDHEN, CDR2 SYDVKM. This CDR3 contains 11 residues. The ends were cut back, 6 bases at V and 10 bases at J, with 12 bases in the middle. Only in-frame clones appear in the TCRdb table, and some are missing; sequencing was by immunoSEQ multiplex PCR. The sample carries tens of thousands of clones, around four fifths recorded once. This sample comprised CD4+ or CD8+ T cells sorted from blood, obtained in a trial of the OX40 agonist ivuxolimab. This clonotype originated in an adult with an advanced solid tumor such as melanoma, head and neck, liver or kidney cancer. V and J are TRBV28 and TRBJ1-1; no clear D gene. The CDR3 nucleotides read TGTGCCAGCAGCTATGAGGAGGCAGCTTTCTTT. It encodes CASSYEEAAFF.